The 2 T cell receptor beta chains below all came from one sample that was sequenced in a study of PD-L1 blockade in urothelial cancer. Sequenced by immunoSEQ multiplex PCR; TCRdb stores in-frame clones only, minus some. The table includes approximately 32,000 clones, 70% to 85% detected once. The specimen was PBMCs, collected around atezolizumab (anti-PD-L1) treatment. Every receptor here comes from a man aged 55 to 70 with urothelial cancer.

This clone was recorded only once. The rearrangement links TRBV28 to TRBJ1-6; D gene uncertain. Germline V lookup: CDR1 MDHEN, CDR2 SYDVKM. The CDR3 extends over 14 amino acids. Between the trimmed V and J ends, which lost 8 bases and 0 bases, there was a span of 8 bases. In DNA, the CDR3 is TGTGCCAGCGAGGGCAGCTCCTATAATTCACCCCTCCACTTT. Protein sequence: CASEGSSYNSPLHF.

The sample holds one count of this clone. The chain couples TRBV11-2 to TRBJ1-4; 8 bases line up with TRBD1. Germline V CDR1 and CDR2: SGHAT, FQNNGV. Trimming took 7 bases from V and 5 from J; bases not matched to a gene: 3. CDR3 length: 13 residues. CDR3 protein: CASMGQANEKLFF. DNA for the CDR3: TGTGCCAGCATGGGACAGGCGAATGAAAAACTGTTTTTT.